This entry is about one TCR beta chain. This record comes from a study of shared T cell receptors in the human thymus. The V segment lost 8 bases and the J segment 4 bases; nucleotides outside the gene matches: 5. The CDR3 loop spans 13 amino acids. Germline loops: CDR1 PRHDT, CDR2 FYEKMQ (reference sequence). This table comes from immunoSEQ multiplex PCR, and its TCRdb copy is limited to in-frame clones, with some not included. This repertoire shows about 500,000 clones, around 82% found once; its top ten account for more than 0.01%. Separately, the same data were catalogued under a study of human thymus T cells. From that paper: All donors were healthy Finnish infants who were undergoing corrective surgery to treat congenital heart defects. Resections from corrective heart surgery provided thymus tissue. Thymic and blood repertoires appeared to show biased V and J gene usage. Related research examined unrelated individuals and reported that their thymic repertoires overlapped highly.

The TCR comes from a boy less than two years old with a congenital heart defect. The sample consisted of thymocytes. The chain carries TRBV13 and TRBJ2-1; 7 bases align to TRBD2. CDR3 DNA sequence: TGTGCCAGCCTCTGGCGGGAGTACAATGAGCAGTTCTTC. Translating it yields CASLWREYNEQFF.